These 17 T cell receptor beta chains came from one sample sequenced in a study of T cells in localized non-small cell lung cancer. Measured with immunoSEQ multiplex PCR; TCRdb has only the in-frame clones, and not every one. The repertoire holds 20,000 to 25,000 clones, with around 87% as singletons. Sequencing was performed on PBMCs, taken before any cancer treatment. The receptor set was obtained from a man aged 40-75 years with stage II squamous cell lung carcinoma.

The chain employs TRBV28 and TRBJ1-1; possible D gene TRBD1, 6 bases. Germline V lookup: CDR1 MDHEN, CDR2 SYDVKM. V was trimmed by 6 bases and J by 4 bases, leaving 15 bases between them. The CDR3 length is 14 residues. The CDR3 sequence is CASSEQGEGTEAFF. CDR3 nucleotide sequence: TGTGCCAGCAGCGAACAGGGTGAGGGCACTGAAGCTTTCTTT.

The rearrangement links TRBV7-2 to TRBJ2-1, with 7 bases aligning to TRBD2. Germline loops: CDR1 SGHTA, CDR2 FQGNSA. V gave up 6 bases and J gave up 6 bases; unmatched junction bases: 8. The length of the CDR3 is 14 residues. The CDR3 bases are TGTGCCAGCAGTTCCGACGGCGGGAGCAATGAGCAGTTCTTC. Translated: CASSSDGGSNEQFF.

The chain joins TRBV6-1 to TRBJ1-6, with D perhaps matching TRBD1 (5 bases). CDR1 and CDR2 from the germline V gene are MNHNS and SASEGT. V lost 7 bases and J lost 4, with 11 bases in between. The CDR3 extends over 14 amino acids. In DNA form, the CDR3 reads TGTGCCAGCAATCGACAGCCTTATAATTCACCCCTCCACTTT. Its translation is CASNRQPYNSPLHF.

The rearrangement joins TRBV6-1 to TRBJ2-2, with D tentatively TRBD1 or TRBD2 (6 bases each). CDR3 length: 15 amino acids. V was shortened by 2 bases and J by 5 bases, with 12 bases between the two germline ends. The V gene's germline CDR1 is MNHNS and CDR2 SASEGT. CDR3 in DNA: TGTGCCAGCAGTGAACGGGGGCGAAGGACCGGGGAGCTGTTTTTT. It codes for CASSERGRRTGELFF.

CDR3 amino acids: CASSFGQGGQPQHF. CDR3 coding DNA: TGTGCCAGCAGCTTCGGACAGGGGGGTCAGCCCCAGCATTTT. The V call is TRBV5-4, the J call TRBJ1-5, with 10 bases aligning to TRBD1. Looked up from germline, CDR1 is SGHNT and CDR2 is YYREEE (reference sequence). CDR3 length: 14 residues. V shed 2 bases, J shed 6 bases, and the junction held 2 bases outside the gene matches. Filled out from reference TRBV5-4 and TRBJ1-5, the complete variable domain reads ETGVTQSPTHLIKTRGQQVTLRCSSQSGHNTVSWYQQALGQGPQFIFQYYREEENGRGNFPPRFSGLQFPNYSSELNVNALELDDSALYLCASSFGQGGQPQHFGDGTRLSIL.

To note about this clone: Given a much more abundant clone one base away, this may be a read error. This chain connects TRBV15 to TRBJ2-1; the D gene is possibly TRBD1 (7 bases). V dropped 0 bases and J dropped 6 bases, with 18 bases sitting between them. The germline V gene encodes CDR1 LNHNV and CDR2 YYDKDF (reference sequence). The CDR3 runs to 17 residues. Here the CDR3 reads CATSRDSRGAETNEQFF. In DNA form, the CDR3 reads TGTGCCACCAGCAGAGATAGCAGGGGGGCCGAAACCAATGAGCAGTTCTTC.

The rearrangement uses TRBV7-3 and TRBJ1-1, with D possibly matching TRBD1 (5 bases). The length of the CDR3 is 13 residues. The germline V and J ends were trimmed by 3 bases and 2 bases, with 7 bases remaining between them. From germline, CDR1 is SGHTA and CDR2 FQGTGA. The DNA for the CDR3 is TGTGCCAGCAGCTTCGGGGGAAACACTGAAGCTTTCTTT. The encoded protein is CASSFGGNTEAFF. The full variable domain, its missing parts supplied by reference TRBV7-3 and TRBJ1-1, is GAGVSQTPSNKVTEKGKYVELRCDPISGHTALYWYRQSLGQGPEFLIYFQGTGAADDSGLPNDRFFAVRPEGSVSTLKIQRTERGDSAVYLCASSFGGNTEAFFGQGTRLTVV.

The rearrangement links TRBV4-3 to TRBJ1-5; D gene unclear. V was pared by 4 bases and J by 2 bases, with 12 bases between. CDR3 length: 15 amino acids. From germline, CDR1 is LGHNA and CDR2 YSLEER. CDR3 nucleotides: TGCGCCAGCAGCCTAAACGACCAGGGCAATCAGCCCCAGCATTTT. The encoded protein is CASSLNDQGNQPQHF.

In DNA form, the CDR3 reads TGTGCTAGTGGTTTGGTAACTGTTATAGGGGCTGGAAACACCATATATTTT. Amino acids: CASGLVTVIGAGNTIYF. V usage is TRBV12-5 and J usage is TRBJ1-3, with a tentative D call TRBD1 (5 bases). V gave up 0 bases and J gave up 2 bases, with 14 bases separating them. The CDR3 has 17 residues. Germline CDR1 LGHNT, CDR2 FRNRAP.

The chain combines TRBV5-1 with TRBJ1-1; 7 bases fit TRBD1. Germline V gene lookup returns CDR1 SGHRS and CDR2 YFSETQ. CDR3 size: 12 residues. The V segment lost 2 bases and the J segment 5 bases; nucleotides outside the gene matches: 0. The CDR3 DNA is TGCGCCAGCAGCTTACAGGGGACTGAAGCTTTCTTT. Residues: CASSLQGTEAFF. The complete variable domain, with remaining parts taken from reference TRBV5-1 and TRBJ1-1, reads KAGVTQTPRYLIKTRGQQVTLSCSPISGHRSVSWYQQTPGQGLQFLFEYFSETQRNKGNFPGRFSGRQFSNSRSEMNVSTLELGDSALYLCASSLQGTEAFFGQGTRLTVV.

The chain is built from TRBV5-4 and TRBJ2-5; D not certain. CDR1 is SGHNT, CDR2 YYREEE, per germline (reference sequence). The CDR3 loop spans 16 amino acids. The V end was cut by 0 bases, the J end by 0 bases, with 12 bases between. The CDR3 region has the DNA TGTGCCAGCAGCTTGGAGGCCAGACTCAACCAAGAGACCCAGTACTTC. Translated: CASSLEARLNQETQYF. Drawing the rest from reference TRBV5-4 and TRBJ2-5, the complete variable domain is ETGVTQSPTHLIKTRGQQVTLRCSSQSGHNTVSWYQQALGQGPQFIFQYYREEENGRGNFPPRFSGLQFPNYSSELNVNALELDDSALYLCASSLEARLNQETQYFGPGTRLLVL.

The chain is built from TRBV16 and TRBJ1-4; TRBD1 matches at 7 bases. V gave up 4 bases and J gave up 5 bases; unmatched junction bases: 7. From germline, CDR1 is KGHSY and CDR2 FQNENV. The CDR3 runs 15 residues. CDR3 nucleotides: TGTGCCAGCAGCCCAATGGGGACAGTGAATGAAAAACTGTTTTTT. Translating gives CASSPMGTVNEKLFF. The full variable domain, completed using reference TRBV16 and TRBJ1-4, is GEEVAQTPKHLVRGEGQKAKLYCAPIKGHSYVFWYQQVLKNEFKFLISFQNENVFDETGMPKERFSAKCLPNSPCSLEIQATKLEDSAVYFCASSPMGTVNEKLFFGSGTQLSVL.

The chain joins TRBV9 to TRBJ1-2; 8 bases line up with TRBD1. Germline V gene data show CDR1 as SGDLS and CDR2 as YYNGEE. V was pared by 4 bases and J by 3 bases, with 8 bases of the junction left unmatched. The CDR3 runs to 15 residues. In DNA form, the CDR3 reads TGTGCCAGCAGCTTTCAGGACAGGGATGACTATGGCTACACCTTC. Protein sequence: CASSFQDRDDYGYTF. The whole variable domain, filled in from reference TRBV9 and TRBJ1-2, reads DSGVTQTPKHLITATGQRVTLRCSPRSGDLSVYWYQQSLDQGLQFLIQYYNGEERAKGNILERFSAQQFPDLHSELNLSSLELGDSALYFCASSFQDRDDYGYTFGSGTRLTVV.

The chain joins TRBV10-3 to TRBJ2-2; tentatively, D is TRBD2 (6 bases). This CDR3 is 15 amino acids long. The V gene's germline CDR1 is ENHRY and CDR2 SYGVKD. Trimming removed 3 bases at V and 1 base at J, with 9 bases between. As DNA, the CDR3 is TGTGCCATCAGTGAACCAGCGGGGAACACCGGGGAGCTGTTTTTT. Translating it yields CAISEPAGNTGELFF.

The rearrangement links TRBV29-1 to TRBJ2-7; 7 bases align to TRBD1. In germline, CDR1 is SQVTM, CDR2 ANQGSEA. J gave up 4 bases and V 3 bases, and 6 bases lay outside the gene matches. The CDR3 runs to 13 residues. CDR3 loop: CSVEDDREYEQYF. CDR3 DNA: TGCAGCGTTGAGGACGACAGGGAATACGAGCAGTACTTC.

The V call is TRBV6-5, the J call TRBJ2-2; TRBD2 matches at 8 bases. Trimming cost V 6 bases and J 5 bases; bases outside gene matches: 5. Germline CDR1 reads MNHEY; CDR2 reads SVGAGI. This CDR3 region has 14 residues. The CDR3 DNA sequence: TGTGCCAGCAGAACCGGGACTAGGACCGGGGAGCTGTTTTTT. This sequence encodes CASRTGTRTGELFF.

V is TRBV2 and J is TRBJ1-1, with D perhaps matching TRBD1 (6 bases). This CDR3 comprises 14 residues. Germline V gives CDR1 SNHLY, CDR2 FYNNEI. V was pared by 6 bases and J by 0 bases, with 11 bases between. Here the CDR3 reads CASRADSLNTEAFF. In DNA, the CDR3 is TGTGCCAGCAGGGCGGACAGTCTGAACACTGAAGCTTTCTTT.